The 25 T cell receptor beta chains reported below all come from one sample, sequenced in a study of blood T cell repertoires in COVID-19. Produced via immunoSEQ multiplex PCR; TCRdb's table is partial and in-frame only. The sample lists under 60,000 clones, more than 90% occurring once. The sequencing sample was made of peripheral blood. The receptors come from a man aged 50 or older with active COVID-19.

The CDR3 reads CASSPGTSGDNEQFF. In nucleotides, the CDR3 is TGTGCCAGCAGCCCCGGGACTAGCGGGGACAATGAGCAGTTCTTC. The V gene is TRBV7-9, the J gene TRBJ2-1, with TRBD2 identical over 13 bases. This CDR3 region has 15 residues. The V segment lost 5 bases and the J segment 5 bases; nucleotides outside the gene matches: 3. Germline V gives CDR1 SEHNR, CDR2 FQNEAQ (reference sequence).

The chain recombines TRBV7-6 with TRBJ2-7; 9 bases align to TRBD1. CDR3 size: 15 residues. The germline V gene encodes CDR1 SGHVS and CDR2 FNYEAQ. The J segment lost 3 bases and the V segment lost 5 bases, leaving 8 bases of the junction unmatched. CDR3 coding DNA: TGTGCCAGCAGCCAGGGACAGGGAGAAATCTACGAGCAGTACTTC. It yields the protein CASSQGQGEIYEQYF.

The chain combines TRBV5-1 with TRBJ2-3, with D tentatively TRBD1 (7 bases). Germline V gene lookup returns CDR1 SGHRS and CDR2 YFSETQ. V lost 4 bases and J lost 4, with 16 bases in between. This CDR3 contains 15 residues. The CDR3 sequence is CASSLEGAGADTQYF. CDR3 sequence (DNA): TGCGCCAGCAGCCTGGAGGGGGCTGGTGCAGATACGCAGTATTTT.

The chain employs TRBV18 and TRBJ2-7, with no clear D. The V end lost 3 bases, the J end lost 3 bases, and 9 bases lay between the germline ends. Germline values: CDR1 KGHSH, CDR2 LQKENI. The CDR3 is 13 residues long. The CDR3 sequence is CASSPGPSYEQYF. In nucleotides, the CDR3 is TGTGCCAGCTCACCGGGTCCTAGCTACGAGCAGTACTTC.

The genes are TRBV7-2 and TRBJ2-5, with D possibly matching TRBD2 (6 bases). Germline V lookup: CDR1 SGHTA, CDR2 FQGNSA. The CDR3 contains 13 residues. V lost 5 bases to trimming and J lost 4 bases, with 11 bases between them. CDR3 DNA: TGTGCCAGCAGCCAGGAGGGAGGAGAGACCCAGTACTTC. Translation gives CASSQEGGETQYF. The full variable domain, in which reference TRBV7-2 and TRBJ2-5 provide the parts outside the CDR3, is GAGVSQSPSNKVTEKGKDVELRCDPISGHTALYWYRQSLGQGLEFLIYFQGNSAPDKSGLPSDRFSAERTGGSVSTLTIQRTQQEDSAVYLCASSQEGGETQYFGPGTRLLVL.

This clone was found once. This sequence joins TRBV20-1 and TRBJ1-1; D remains unclear. In germline, CDR1 is DFQATT, CDR2 SNEGSKA (reference sequence). The V end was cut by 3 bases, the J end by 1 base, with 6 bases between. This CDR3 spans 12 amino acids. CDR3 in amino acids: CSASRGNTEAFF. The CDR3 region has the DNA TGCAGTGCTAGTAGAGGGAACACTGAAGCTTTCTTT.

V gene TRBV19 combines with J gene TRBJ2-5; 7 bases agree with TRBD2. Germline-derived CDR1 and CDR2 are LNHDA and SQIVND (reference sequence). This CDR3 comprises 15 residues. The CDR3 spells CATREAGRPRETQYF. The CDR3 coding sequence is TGTGCTACAAGGGAAGCGGGGCGGCCACGGGAGACCCAGTACTTC.

The rearrangement links TRBV6-1 to TRBJ2-3, with 8 bases aligning to TRBD2. V gave up 4 bases and J gave up 2 bases; unmatched junction bases: 11. CDR1 and CDR2 (germline): MNHNS, SASEGT. The CDR3 covers 17 residues. The CDR3 DNA reads as TGTGCCAGCAGTGCCCGGGGAACGGGAGGGCCCACAGATACGCAGTATTTT. Protein product: CASSARGTGGPTDTQYF.

The chain links TRBV18 to TRBJ1-3, with 9 nucleotides matching TRBD1. Germline CDR1 reads KGHSH; CDR2 reads LQKENI. Trimming removed 4 bases from V and 1 base from J; junction bases left unmatched: 8. This CDR3 is 17 amino acids long. The chain's CDR3 is CASSQRTGADSGNTIYF. The CDR3 DNA reads as TGTGCCAGCTCACAAAGGACAGGGGCTGATTCTGGAAACACCATATATTTT.

The J gene is TRBJ2-2, the V gene TRBV5-1; TRBD2 is a possible D gene (5 bases). V was cut by 1 base and J by 4 bases, with 14 bases left in between. The germline CDR1 and CDR2 sequences are SGHRS and YFSETQ. The CDR3 contains 16 residues. The CDR3 protein is CASSLYLAGSTGELFF. The CDR3 DNA reads as TGCGCCAGCAGCTTGTACCTAGCAGGAAGCACCGGGGAGCTGTTTTTT.

The chain carries TRBV10-3 and TRBJ2-5; 10 nucleotides agree with TRBD2. V dropped 10 bases and J dropped 4; count of bases not matched to a gene: 12. There are 15 residues in the CDR3. Germline lookup yields CDR1 ENHRY and CDR2 SYGVKD. The CDR3 DNA reads as TGTGCCACCGGCCGGGGTAGCGGGGGGTCAGAGACCCAGTACTTC. Its protein is CATGRGSGGSETQYF.

The chain joins TRBV5-1 to TRBJ2-6; 12 bases line up with TRBD1. This CDR3 has 19 residues. V trimming: 4 bases; J trimming: 4 bases; junction bases outside the gene matches: 12. CDR1 is SGHRS, CDR2 YFSETQ, per germline. The CDR3 spells CASSISGTGGISGANVLTF. CDR3 nucleotides: TGCGCCAGCAGCATCTCCGGGACAGGGGGCATATCGGGGGCCAACGTCCTGACTTTC. The variable domain in full, with the rest retrieved from reference TRBV5-1 and TRBJ2-6, is KAGVTQTPRYLIKTRGQQVTLSCSPISGHRSVSWYQQTPGQGLQFLFEYFSETQRNKGNFPGRFSGRQFSNSRSEMNVSTLELGDSALYLCASSISGTGGISGANVLTFGAGSRLTVL.

V usage is TRBV5-4 and J usage is TRBJ2-7, with D unresolved. The CDR3 is made up of 14 amino acids. V was trimmed by 4 bases and J by 1 base, leaving 12 bases between them. Germline loops: CDR1 SGHNT, CDR2 YYREEE (reference sequence). The chain's CDR3 is CASSATTRSYEQYF. In nucleotides, the CDR3 is TGTGCCAGCAGCGCTACTACGCGGTCCTACGAGCAGTACTTC.

The chain is built from TRBV18 and TRBJ1-1, with D maybe TRBD1 (5 bases). V was shortened by 6 bases and J by 10 bases, with 9 bases between the two germline ends. Looked up from germline, CDR1 is KGHSH and CDR2 is LQKENI. The CDR3 spans 10 residues. The CDR3 loop reads CASSSQVAFF. The DNA of the CDR3 is TGTGCCAGCTCGTCACAGGTAGCTTTCTTT.

The chain links TRBV7-8 to TRBJ2-1, with 8 bases identical to TRBD2. The V segment lost 5 bases and the J segment 1 base; nucleotides outside the gene matches: 7. The CDR3 spans 16 residues. Germline V gene data show CDR1 as SGHVS and CDR2 as FQNEAQ. This chain's CDR3 is CASSPLGLVSYNEQFF. The CDR3 DNA follows: TGTGCCAGCAGCCCGCTGGGACTAGTGTCCTACAATGAGCAGTTCTTC.

The V gene is TRBV19, the J gene TRBJ1-2; D remains ambiguous. Trimming left V 5 bases short and J 4 bases short, with 8 bases between. Germline CDR1 LNHDA, CDR2 SQIVND (reference sequence). This CDR3 spans 12 amino acids. The CDR3 loop reads CASSGGIYGYTF. In DNA form, the CDR3 reads TGTGCCAGTAGTGGCGGCATCTATGGCTACACCTTC.

V and J are TRBV2 and TRBJ1-5; D not resolved. The CDR3 totals 15 residues. The V gene's germline CDR1 is SNHLY and CDR2 FYNNEI. With 3 bases removed from V and 2 bases from J, the gap between germline ends came to 11 bases. DNA of the CDR3: TGTGCCAGCAGTGATGAGTGGTCGGGCAATCAGCCCCAGCATTTT. Protein: CASSDEWSGNQPQHF.

The rearrangement uses TRBV18 and TRBJ2-3, with 9 nucleotides matching TRBD1. The CDR3 runs 14 residues. Germline loops: CDR1 KGHSH, CDR2 LQKENI. Trimming took 5 bases from V and 6 from J; bases not matched to a gene: 6. The CDR3 nucleotides read TGTGCCAGCTCATCATTCACAGGGGGCGATACGCAGTATTTT. Its translation: CASSSFTGGDTQYF.

The rearrangement joins TRBV6-1 to TRBJ1-5; D uncertain. V lost 3 bases, J lost 4 bases, and 10 bases lay in between. The CDR3 runs to 14 residues. The V gene's germline CDR1 is MNHNS and CDR2 SASEGT. CDR3 amino acids: CASSDGTENQPQHF. Written as DNA, the CDR3 is TGTGCCAGCAGTGACGGTACAGAGAATCAGCCCCAGCATTTT.

The chain recombines TRBV11-3 with TRBJ2-5; D is undetermined. CDR3 length: 14 residues. The V end lost 0 bases, the J end lost 2 bases, and 7 bases lay between the germline ends. The germline gives CDR1 SGHNT, CDR2 YENEEA. The CDR3 loop reads CASSLDARQETQYF. As DNA, the CDR3 is TGTGCCAGCAGCTTAGATGCGCGTCAAGAGACCCAGTACTTC.

This chain joins TRBV4-1 and TRBJ2-1, with D tentatively TRBD2 (6 bases). Trimming took 2 bases from V and 10 from J, leaving 9 bases between them. CDR1 and CDR2 (germline): MGHRA, YSYEKL. The CDR3 loop spans 12 amino acids. The CDR3 DNA is TGCGCCAGCAGCCAACCCCTAGCGGAGCAGTTCTTC. This sequence encodes CASSQPLAEQFF.

This chain joins TRBV20-1 and TRBJ1-5, with 7 nucleotides matching TRBD1. The trim removed 3 bases at V and 3 bases at J, leaving 8 bases unmatched. This CDR3 region has 15 residues. Germline V lookup: CDR1 DFQATT, CDR2 SNEGSKA (reference sequence). The CDR3 coding sequence is TGCAGTGCTAGTAACAGGGGAGTCTACAATCAGCCCCAGCATTTT. Protein product: CSASNRGVYNQPQHF.

This chain links TRBV11-2 with TRBJ2-4; 8 bases are a match to TRBD1. J was trimmed by 6 bases and V by 4 bases; bases with no gene match: 5. This CDR3 spans 14 amino acids. Germline V gives CDR1 SGHAT, CDR2 FQNNGV. In nucleotides, the CDR3 is TGTGCCAGCAGCTCCCACGGACAGGGAAACATTCAGTACTTC. This translates into CASSSHGQGNIQYF.

This chain's CDR3 is CSVMDSRANTEAFF. CDR3 sequence (DNA): TGCAGCGTGATGGACAGTAGGGCGAACACTGAAGCTTTCTTT. The J gene is TRBJ1-1, the V gene TRBV29-1; a weak D match, TRBD1 (6 bases). The CDR3 totals 14 residues. The germline CDR1 and CDR2 sequences are SQVTM and ANQGSEA. With 6 bases removed from V and 1 base from J, the gap between germline ends came to 15 bases.

The J gene is TRBJ1-2, the V gene TRBV7-2; TRBD1 matches at 9 bases. The CDR3 extends over 15 amino acids. Trimming took 3 bases from V and 2 from J; bases not matched to a gene: 4. Germline CDR1 reads SGHTA; CDR2 reads FQGNSA. CDR3 amino acids: CASSFGTGLNYGYTF. The CDR3 nucleotides read TGTGCCAGCAGCTTTGGGACAGGGTTGAACTATGGCTACACCTTC.